The 30 T cell receptor beta chains presented below share a single source sample, sequenced in a study of blood T cell repertoires in COVID-19. Assay: immunoSEQ multiplex PCR; the TCRdb copy retains only in-frame clones and omits some. The sample holds 80,000 to 90,000 clones, 80% to 90% seen once. The sample comprised peripheral blood. The receptor source for this set is a man at least 80 years old with active or convalescent COVID-19.

V gene TRBV4-3 combines with J gene TRBJ2-1; unclear D gene. CDR1 and CDR2 (germline): LGHNA, YSLEER. Trimming shortened V by 1 base and J by 6 bases, and 16 bases separated the two germline ends. This CDR3 has 16 amino acids. In nucleotides, the CDR3 is TGCGCCAGCAGCCAAGGTTTAGATCTTGGGCGCAATGAGCAGTTCTTC. This gives the protein CASSQGLDLGRNEQFF.

The DNA for the CDR3 is TGTGCCAGCAGCTCTACCAGGACTAGCGGGAGGTCTACCTCCTACGAGCAGTACTTC. Protein: CASSSTRTSGRSTSYEQYF. V is TRBV7-9 and J is TRBJ2-7, with 14 nucleotides matching TRBD2. V lost 4 bases, J lost 0 bases, and 11 bases stayed unmatched. The CDR3 is 19 amino acids. Per the germline V gene, CDR1 is SEHNR and CDR2 is FQNEAQ (reference sequence).

The J gene is TRBJ1-4, the V gene TRBV28; 7 positions agree with TRBD1. J was trimmed by 0 bases and V by 6 bases; bases with no gene match: 7. This CDR3 is 16 amino acids long. Germline V lookup: CDR1 MDHEN, CDR2 SYDVKM. The chain's CDR3 is CASSPTGATTNEKLFF. The CDR3 DNA reads as TGTGCCAGCAGCCCCACAGGGGCCACAACTAATGAAAAACTGTTTTTT.

The chain couples TRBV28 to TRBJ1-3; 7 bases are a match to TRBD1. Looked up from germline, CDR1 is MDHEN and CDR2 is SYDVKM. There are 15 residues in the CDR3. With 8 bases clipped from V and 0 bases from J, the junction kept 7 bases outside the gene matches. CDR3 in amino acids: CASLSGGSSGNTIYF. The CDR3 DNA follows: TGTGCCAGCCTCTCAGGGGGGAGCTCTGGAAACACCATATATTTT.

The CDR3 protein is CASSSRDGSGTDEQYF. The CDR3 DNA sequence: TGTGCCAGCAGTTCCCGAGACGGATCAGGCACCGACGAGCAGTACTTC. V is TRBV6-5 and J is TRBJ2-7, with D uncertain. V lost 4 bases, J lost 5 bases, and 21 bases lay in between. This CDR3 is 16 amino acids long. The germline V gene encodes CDR1 MNHEY and CDR2 SVGAGI.

The CDR3 region is CADTGEANTGELFF. The CDR3 DNA reads TGTGCCGACACAGGGGAAGCGAACACCGGGGAGCTGTTTTTT. This rearrangement joins TRBV10-3 to TRBJ2-2; 7 nucleotides align to TRBD1. Germline CDR1 ENHRY, CDR2 SYGVKD. The CDR3 covers 14 residues. The junction had 6 bases not matched to a gene; V was cut back by 11 bases and J by 0 bases.

The chain carries TRBV6-2 or TRBV6-3 and TRBJ2-1; possible D gene TRBD2, 6 bases. V lost 3 bases and J lost 0, with 9 bases in between. Germline V CDR1 and CDR2: MNHEY, SVGEGT. CDR3 length: 15 residues. CDR3 nucleotide sequence: TGTGCCAGCAGTTATCTTAGCGGCTCCTACAATGAGCAGTTCTTC. Translated: CASSYLSGSYNEQFF.

This chain's CDR3 is CASSQSGREESYEQYF. The CDR3 coding sequence is TGTGCCAGCAGCCAATCAGGGCGGGAGGAATCCTACGAGCAGTACTTC. The V call is TRBV3-1 (or the pseudogene TRBV3-2), the J call TRBJ2-7, with TRBD2 matching over 8 bases. V lost 2 bases to trimming and J lost 1 base; unmatched junction nucleotides: 7. This CDR3 has 16 amino acids. Looked up from germline, CDR1 is LGHDT and CDR2 is YNNKEL (reference sequence).

The rearrangement links TRBV13 to TRBJ2-1, with 14 positions matching TRBD2. The CDR3 is 18 amino acids. Per germline, CDR1 PRHDT and CDR2 FYEKMQ (reference sequence). V shed 5 bases and J 6 bases; nucleotides not matched to a gene: 12. The CDR3 here is CASSPTYLTSGRGNEQFF. CDR3 nucleotides: TGTGCCAGCAGCCCTACCTATTTGACTAGCGGGAGGGGCAATGAGCAGTTCTTC.

V usage is TRBV5-6 and J usage is TRBJ2-6, with 7 bases matching TRBD1. J gave up 4 bases and V 2 bases, and 3 bases lay outside the gene matches. CDR1 and CDR2 (germline): SGHDT, YYEEEE. CDR3 length: 15 amino acids. This CDR3 reads CASSLDRAGANVLTF. CDR3 coding DNA: TGTGCCAGCAGCTTAGACAGGGCCGGGGCCAACGTCCTGACTTTC.

The chain combines TRBV7-2 with TRBJ2-2; 10 nucleotides line up with TRBD2. Trimming cost V 0 bases and J 4 bases; bases outside gene matches: 8. Germline V lookup: CDR1 SGHTA, CDR2 FQGNSA. The CDR3 runs to 18 residues. In DNA form, the CDR3 reads TGTGCCAGCAGCTTAGCGTCAAGCGGGAGGGCCCGCACCGGGGAGCTGTTTTTT. It yields the protein CASSLASSGRARTGELFF.

The chain carries TRBV27 and TRBJ2-1; 11 bases agree with TRBD1. Unmatched junction bases numbered 9, after V lost 5 bases and J lost 15 bases. Germline loops: CDR1 MNHEY, CDR2 SMNVEV (reference sequence). This CDR3 contains 13 residues. CDR3 amino acids: CASSPGQGARRFF. The CDR3 DNA is TGTGCCAGCAGTCCCGGACAGGGGGCGAGGCGGTTCTTC.

This clone was seen only a few times. V and J are TRBV11-3 and TRBJ2-7; TRBD1 is a possible D gene (5 bases). The V gene's germline CDR1 is SGHNT and CDR2 YENEEA. This CDR3 spans 14 amino acids. Deletions cut 5 bases from V and 2 bases from J, with 13 bases between. The CDR3 protein is CASSPYDRPYEQYF. Written as DNA, the CDR3 is TGTGCCAGCAGCCCCTATGACAGACCCTACGAGCAGTACTTC.

V and J are TRBV6-1 and TRBJ1-3; D is unresolved. CDR1 MNHNS and CDR2 SASEGT come from the germline V gene. CDR3 length: 15 residues. The V end was cut by 1 base, the J end by 0 bases, with 7 bases between. The chain's CDR3 is CASSEVFSSGNTIYF. In DNA form, the CDR3 reads TGTGCCAGCAGTGAAGTTTTCAGCTCTGGAAACACCATATATTTT.

The chain links TRBV4-2 to TRBJ2-1; no definite D call. The CDR3 runs to 15 residues. Germline V lookup: CDR1 LGHNA, CDR2 YNFKEQ. The V and J ends lost 0 bases and 0 bases respectively, with 6 bases between them. CDR3 DNA: TGTGCCAGCAGCCAAGACAGAAACTCCTACAATGAGCAGTTCTTC. It encodes CASSQDRNSYNEQFF.

The chain links TRBV7-9 to TRBJ2-7, with TRBD2 matching over 10 bases. CDR1 is SEHNR and CDR2 is FQNEAQ in the germline V gene (reference sequence). The CDR3 totals 16 residues. V trimming: 4 bases; J trimming: 4 bases; junction bases outside the gene matches: 10. Here the CDR3 DNA reads TGTGCCAGCAGCTCCAGGGCTAGCGGGAGTATGTACGAGCAGTACTTC. Residues: CASSSRASGSMYEQYF.

The J gene is TRBJ2-5, the V gene TRBV18; TRBD2 aligns across 12 bases. The CDR3 length is 17 residues. Germline loops: CDR1 KGHSH, CDR2 LQKENI. V lost 2 bases, J lost 4 bases, and 8 bases stayed unmatched. As DNA, the CDR3 is TGTGCCAGCTCACCAACGAAGACTAGCGGGAGTGGAGAGACCCAGTACTTC. It translates to CASSPTKTSGSGETQYF.

The gene calls are TRBV28 and TRBJ2-7; 10 bases are shared with TRBD1. V trimming: 4 bases; J trimming: 3 bases; junction bases outside the gene matches: 18. Germline loops: CDR1 MDHEN, CDR2 SYDVKM. The CDR3 extends over 19 amino acids. The CDR3 DNA reads TGTGCCAGCAGTTCAGGACTGACACGGACAGGGGGTATCCTCTACGAGCAGTACTTC. This encodes CASSSGLTRTGGILYEQYF.

This chain joins TRBV27 and TRBJ2-1, with D tentatively TRBD1 (5 bases). The germline V and J ends were trimmed by 5 bases and 9 bases, with 11 bases remaining between them. Germline loops: CDR1 MNHEY, CDR2 SMNVEV (reference sequence). CDR3 length: 12 residues. CDR3 in DNA: TGTGCCAGCAGTCACGGACACGCTGAGCAGTTCTTC. Translation gives CASSHGHAEQFF.

This chain joins TRBV6-1 and TRBJ1-6; D uncertain. Germline CDR1 reads MNHNS; CDR2 reads SASEGT. Trimming removed 2 bases from V and 0 bases from J, with 14 bases in between. The CDR3 is 18 residues long. CDR3 residues: CASSEFGALSSYNSPLHF. CDR3 DNA: TGTGCCAGCAGTGAATTTGGAGCCCTGAGCTCCTATAATTCACCCCTCCACTTT.

This chain links TRBV27 with TRBJ2-3, with 9 positions matching TRBD2. Trimming at V came to 5 bases and at J to 9 bases, leaving 12 bases not matched to a gene. The CDR3 loop spans 15 amino acids. Germline V gene data show CDR1 as MNHEY and CDR2 as SMNVEV (reference sequence). CDR3 in DNA: TGTGCCAGCAGTCCGACTAGCGGTTCTCGCGGGACGCAGTATTTT. It encodes CASSPTSGSRGTQYF.

This clone was detected only once. J is TRBJ1-5 and V is TRBV10-3, with D perhaps matching TRBD1 (6 bases). The V gene lost 3 bases and the J gene lost 1 base, with 10 bases spanning the gap. This CDR3 spans 15 amino acids. CDR1 ENHRY and CDR2 SYGVKD come from the germline V gene. The CDR3 bases are TGTGCCATCAGTGAAGGGGGGGCGAGCAATCAGCCCCAGCATTTT. It translates to CAISEGGASNQPQHF.

The J gene is TRBJ2-7, the V gene TRBV2; possibly TRBD2 for D (5 bases). The V gene's germline CDR1 is SNHLY and CDR2 FYNNEI. Trimming took off 2 bases at V and 4 bases at J, with 6 bases between the two ends. The CDR3 runs 12 residues. CDR3 bases: TGTGCCAGCAGTGAACGGGGTTACGAGCAGTACTTC. Encoded protein: CASSERGYEQYF.

The table lists this clone with a few counts. The chain carries TRBV7-2 and TRBJ2-7, with a weak D call TRBD1 (5 bases). Between the trimmed V and J ends, which lost 1 base and 0 bases, there was a span of 7 bases. The CDR3 spans 14 residues. Germline V gene sequence: CDR1 SGHTA, CDR2 FQGNSA. CDR3 DNA sequence: TGTGCCAGCAGCTTAGACAGGCACTCCTACGAGCAGTACTTC. It yields the protein CASSLDRHSYEQYF.

This clone was seen a single time. The chain has TRBV24-1 and TRBJ2-7; possibly TRBD2 for D (6 bases). There are 19 residues in the CDR3. V was trimmed by 1 base and J by 3 bases, leaving 24 bases between them. Germline CDR1 reads KGHDR; CDR2 reads SFDVKD. In DNA, the CDR3 is TGTGCCACCAGTGATTTTGTGCGGGCCTCAGGAGGGAAGGACTACGAGCAGTACTTC. Protein: CATSDFVRASGGKDYEQYF.

The gene calls are TRBV30 and TRBJ1-6, with unresolved D. The germline V and J ends were trimmed by 1 base and 15 bases, with 13 bases remaining between them. The CDR3 is made up of 12 amino acids. CDR1 GTSNPN and CDR2 SVGIG come from the germline V gene (reference sequence). Here the CDR3 DNA reads TGTGCCTGGAGTGGGGGAGGCAAAATCCTCCACTTT. Translation: CAWSGGGKILHF.

This sequence joins TRBV3-1 (or the pseudogene TRBV3-2) and TRBJ2-2; 10 positions match TRBD2. Germline loops: CDR1 LGHDT, CDR2 YNNKEL (reference sequence). J lost 5 bases, V lost 0 bases, and 9 bases had no gene match. CDR3 length equals 18 residues. CDR3 sequence reads: CASSQEASGSRRTGELFF. The CDR3 DNA follows: TGTGCCAGCAGCCAAGAGGCTAGCGGGAGTCGACGTACCGGGGAGCTGTTTTTT.

Only one count was recorded for this clone. DNA for the CDR3: TGTGCCAGTAGTACCAGGGGGTGGACTGAAGCTTTCTTT. Translating gives CASSTRGWTEAFF. This chain uses TRBV19 with TRBJ1-1; TRBD1 matches 7 bases. Trimming took 4 bases from V and 5 from J; bases not matched to a gene: 4. Germline-derived CDR1 and CDR2 are LNHDA and SQIVND (reference sequence). CDR3 length: 13 residues.

Worth noting for this clone: Other DNA sequences from this sample encode an identical CDR3 as well. V usage is TRBV27 and J usage is TRBJ1-2, with 11 positions matching TRBD1. The germline V gene encodes CDR1 MNHEY and CDR2 SMNVEV (reference sequence). The CDR3 is made up of 15 amino acids. V shed 5 bases and J 2 bases; nucleotides not matched to a gene: 4. In DNA, the CDR3 is TGTGCCAGCAGTCTTCGGACAGGGGGCAACTATGGCTACACCTTC. Encoded protein: CASSLRTGGNYGYTF.

CDR3 in DNA: TGTGCCAGCAGTAGGGGCCGGAATTCACCCCTCCACTTT. Its translation is CASSRGRNSPLHF. The chain recombines TRBV5-8 with TRBJ1-6; possibly TRBD1 for D (5 bases). Germline V gene data show CDR1 as SGHTS and CDR2 as YDEGEE. This CDR3 is 13 amino acids long. V lost 5 bases and J lost 7, with 10 bases in between.